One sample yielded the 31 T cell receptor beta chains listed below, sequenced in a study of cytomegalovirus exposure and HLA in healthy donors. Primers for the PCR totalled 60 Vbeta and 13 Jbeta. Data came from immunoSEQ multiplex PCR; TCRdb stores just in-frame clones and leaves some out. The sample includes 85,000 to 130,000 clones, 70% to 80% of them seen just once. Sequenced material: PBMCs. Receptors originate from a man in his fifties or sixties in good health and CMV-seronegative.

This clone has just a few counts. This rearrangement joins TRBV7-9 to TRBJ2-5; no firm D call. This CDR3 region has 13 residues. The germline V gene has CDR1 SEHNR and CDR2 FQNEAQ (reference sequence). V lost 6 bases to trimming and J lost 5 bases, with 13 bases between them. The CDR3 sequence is CASRRRPGETQYF. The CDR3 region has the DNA TGTGCCAGCAGGAGGCGGCCCGGGGAGACCCAGTACTTC.

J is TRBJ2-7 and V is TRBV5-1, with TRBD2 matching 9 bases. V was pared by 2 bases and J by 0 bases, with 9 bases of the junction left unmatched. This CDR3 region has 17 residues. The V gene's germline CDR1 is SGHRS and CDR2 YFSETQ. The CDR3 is CASSLEAGGLSSYEQYF. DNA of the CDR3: TGCGCCAGCAGCTTAGAAGCGGGGGGATTAAGCTCCTACGAGCAGTACTTC.

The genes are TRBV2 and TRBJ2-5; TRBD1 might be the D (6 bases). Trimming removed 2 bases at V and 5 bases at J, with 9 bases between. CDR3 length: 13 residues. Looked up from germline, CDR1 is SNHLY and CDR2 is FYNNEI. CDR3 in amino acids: CASSESGHETQYF. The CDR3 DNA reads TGTGCCAGCAGTGAATCGGGACACGAGACCCAGTACTTC.

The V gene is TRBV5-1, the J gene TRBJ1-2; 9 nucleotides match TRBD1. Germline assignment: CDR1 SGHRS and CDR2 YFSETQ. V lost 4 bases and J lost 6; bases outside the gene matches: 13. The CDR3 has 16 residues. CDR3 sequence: CASSPAPGQGKDGYTF. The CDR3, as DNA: TGCGCCAGCAGCCCGGCCCCGGGACAGGGTAAAGATGGCTACACCTTC.

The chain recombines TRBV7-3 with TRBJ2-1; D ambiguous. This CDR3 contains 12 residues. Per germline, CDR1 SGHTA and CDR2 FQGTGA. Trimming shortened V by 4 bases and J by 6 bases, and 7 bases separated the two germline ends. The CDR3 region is CASSSMANEQFF. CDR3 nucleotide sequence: TGTGCCAGCAGCTCCATGGCCAATGAGCAGTTCTTC.

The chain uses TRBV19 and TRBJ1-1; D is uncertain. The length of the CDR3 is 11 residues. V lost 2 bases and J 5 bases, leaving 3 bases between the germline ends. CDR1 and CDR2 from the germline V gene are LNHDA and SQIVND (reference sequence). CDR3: CASSIYTEAFF. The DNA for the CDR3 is TGTGCCAGTAGTATATATACTGAAGCTTTCTTT.

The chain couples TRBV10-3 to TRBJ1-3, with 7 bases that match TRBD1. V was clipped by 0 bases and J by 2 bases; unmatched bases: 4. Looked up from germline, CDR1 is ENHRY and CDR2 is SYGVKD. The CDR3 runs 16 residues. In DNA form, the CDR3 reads TGTGCCATCAGTGAGTCAGGTGACAGGGCTGGAAACACCATATATTTT. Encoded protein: CAISESGDRAGNTIYF.

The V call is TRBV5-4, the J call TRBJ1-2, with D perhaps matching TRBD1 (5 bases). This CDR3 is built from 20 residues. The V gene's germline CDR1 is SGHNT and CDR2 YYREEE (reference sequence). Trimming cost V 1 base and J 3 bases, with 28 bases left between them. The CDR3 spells CASSLSWGGQGGYVDYGYTF. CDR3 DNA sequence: TGTGCCAGCAGCTTGTCCTGGGGAGGGCAGGGCGGATATGTTGACTATGGCTACACCTTC.

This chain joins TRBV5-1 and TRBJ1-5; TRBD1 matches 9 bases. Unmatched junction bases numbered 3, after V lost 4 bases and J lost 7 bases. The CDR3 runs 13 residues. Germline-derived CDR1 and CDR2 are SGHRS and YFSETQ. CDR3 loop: CASSRTGGQPQHF. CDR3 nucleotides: TGCGCCAGCAGCCGCACAGGGGGCCAGCCCCAGCATTTT.

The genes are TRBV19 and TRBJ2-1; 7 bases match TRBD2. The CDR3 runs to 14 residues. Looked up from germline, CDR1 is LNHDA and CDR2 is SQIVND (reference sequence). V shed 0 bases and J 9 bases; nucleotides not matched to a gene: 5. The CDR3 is CASSIERGGGEQFF. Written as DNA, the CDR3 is TGTGCCAGTAGTATAGAACGGGGCGGGGGTGAGCAGTTCTTC.

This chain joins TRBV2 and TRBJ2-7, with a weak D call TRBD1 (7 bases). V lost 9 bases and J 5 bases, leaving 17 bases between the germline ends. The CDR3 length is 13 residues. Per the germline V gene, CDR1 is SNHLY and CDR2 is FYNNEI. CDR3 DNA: TGTGCCAGTAAATACAGGGGACTGGACGAGCAGTACTTC. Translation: CASKYRGLDEQYF.

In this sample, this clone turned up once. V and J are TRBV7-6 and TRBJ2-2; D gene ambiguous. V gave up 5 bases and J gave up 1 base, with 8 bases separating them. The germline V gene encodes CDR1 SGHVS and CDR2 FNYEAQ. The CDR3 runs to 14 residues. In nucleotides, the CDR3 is TGTGCCAGCAGCCTTCAGGAGAACACCGGGGAGCTGTTTTTT. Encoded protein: CASSLQENTGELFF.

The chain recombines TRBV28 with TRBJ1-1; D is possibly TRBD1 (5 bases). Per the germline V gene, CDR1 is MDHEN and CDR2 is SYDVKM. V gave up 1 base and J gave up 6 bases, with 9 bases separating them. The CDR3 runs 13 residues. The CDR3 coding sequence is TGTGCCAGCAGTTTATCGGGGGTCGCTGAAGCTTTCTTT. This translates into CASSLSGVAEAFF. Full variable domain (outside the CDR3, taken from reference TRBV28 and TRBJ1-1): DVKVTQSSRYLVKRTGEKVFLECVQDMDHENMFWYRQDPGLGLRLIYFSYDVKMKEKGDIPEGYSVSREKKERFSLILESASTNQTSMYLCASSLSGVAEAFFGQGTRLTVV.

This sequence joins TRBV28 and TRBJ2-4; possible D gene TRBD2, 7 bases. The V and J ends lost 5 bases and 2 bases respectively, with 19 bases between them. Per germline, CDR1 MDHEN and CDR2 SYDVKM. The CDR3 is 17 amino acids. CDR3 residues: CASSRPGAGAPKNIQYF. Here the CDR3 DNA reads TGTGCCAGCAGTCGCCCGGGGGCGGGGGCCCCCAAAAACATTCAGTACTTC.

In nucleotides, the CDR3 is TGTGCCAGCTCACCAGGAGCCAACAATGAGCAGTTCTTC. Protein sequence: CASSPGANNEQFF. The J gene is TRBJ2-1, the V gene TRBV18; no clear D. The CDR3 spans 13 residues. V dropped 2 bases and J dropped 5 bases, with 7 bases sitting between them. Germline CDR1 KGHSH, CDR2 LQKENI.

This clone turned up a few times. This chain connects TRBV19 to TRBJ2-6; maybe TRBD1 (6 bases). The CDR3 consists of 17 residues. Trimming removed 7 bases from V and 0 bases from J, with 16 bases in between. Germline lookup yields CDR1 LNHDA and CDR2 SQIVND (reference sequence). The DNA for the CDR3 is TGTGCCAGTAAAGCAGGGGAATACGTCTCTGGGGCCAACGTCCTGACTTTC. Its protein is CASKAGEYVSGANVLTF.

The CDR3 loop reads CAWPVNRTLAGARVTSTGELFF. The CDR3 DNA is TGTGCCTGGCCTGTAAACCGAACACTAGCGGGGGCCCGGGTTACGAGCACCGGGGAGCTGTTTTTT. The J gene is TRBJ2-2, the V gene TRBV30; 11 bases are a match to TRBD2. The CDR3 spans 22 residues. V lost 5 bases and J lost 4; bases outside the gene matches: 27. Germline V gives CDR1 GTSNPN, CDR2 SVGIG (reference sequence). Supplemented by reference TRBV30 and TRBJ2-2, the full variable domain reads SQTIHQWPATLVQPVGSPLSLECTVEGTSNPNLYWYRQAAGRGLQLLFYSVGIGQISSEVPQNLSASRPQDRQFILSSKKLLLSDSGFYLCAWPVNRTLAGARVTSTGELFFGEGSRLTVL.

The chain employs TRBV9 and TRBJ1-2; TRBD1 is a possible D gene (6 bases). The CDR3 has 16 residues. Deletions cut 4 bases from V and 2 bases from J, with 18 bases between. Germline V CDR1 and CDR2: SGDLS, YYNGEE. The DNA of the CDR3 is TGTGCCAGCAGCCCGGATCGGACAGTACTAAACTATGGCTACACCTTC. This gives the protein CASSPDRTVLNYGYTF.

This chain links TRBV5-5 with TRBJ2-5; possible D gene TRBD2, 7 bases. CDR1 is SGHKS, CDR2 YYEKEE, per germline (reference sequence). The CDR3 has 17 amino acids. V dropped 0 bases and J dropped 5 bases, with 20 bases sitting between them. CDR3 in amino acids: CASSLAGGGGQGETQYF. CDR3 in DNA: TGTGCCAGCAGCTTGGCGGGGGGAGGCGGCCAGGGGGAGACCCAGTACTTC.

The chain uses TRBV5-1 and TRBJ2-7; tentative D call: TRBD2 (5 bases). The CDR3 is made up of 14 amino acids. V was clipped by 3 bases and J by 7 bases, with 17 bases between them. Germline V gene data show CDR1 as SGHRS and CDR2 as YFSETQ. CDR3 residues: CASSSPRGPGEQYF. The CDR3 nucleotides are TGCGCCAGCAGCTCCCCTAGAGGGCCGGGAGAGCAGTACTTC.

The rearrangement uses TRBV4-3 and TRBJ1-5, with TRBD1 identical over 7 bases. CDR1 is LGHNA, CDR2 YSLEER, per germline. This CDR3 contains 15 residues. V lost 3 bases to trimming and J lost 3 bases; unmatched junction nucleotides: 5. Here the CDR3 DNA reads TGCGCCAGCAGCCAGCGACAGGGCTTCAATCAGCCCCAGCATTTT. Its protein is CASSQRQGFNQPQHF.

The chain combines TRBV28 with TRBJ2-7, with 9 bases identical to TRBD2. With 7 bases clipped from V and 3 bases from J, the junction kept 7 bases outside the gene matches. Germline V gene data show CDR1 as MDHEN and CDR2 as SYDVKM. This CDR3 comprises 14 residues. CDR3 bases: TGTGCCAGCACCCCCGGGACTAGCCTCTACGAGCAGTACGTC. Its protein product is CASTPGTSLYEQYV.

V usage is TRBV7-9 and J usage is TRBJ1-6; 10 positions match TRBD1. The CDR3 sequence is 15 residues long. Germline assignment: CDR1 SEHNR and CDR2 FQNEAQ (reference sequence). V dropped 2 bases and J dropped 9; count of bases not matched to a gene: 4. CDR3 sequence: CASSLRDRGSSPLHF. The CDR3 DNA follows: TGTGCCAGCAGCTTAAGGGACAGGGGCTCTTCACCCCTCCACTTT.

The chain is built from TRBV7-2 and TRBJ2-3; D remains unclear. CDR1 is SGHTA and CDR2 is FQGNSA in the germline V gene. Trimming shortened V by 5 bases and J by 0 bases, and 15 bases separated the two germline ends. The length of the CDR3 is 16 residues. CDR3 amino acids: CASSPQRVLSTDTQYF. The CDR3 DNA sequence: TGTGCCAGCAGCCCCCAGCGAGTCCTTAGCACAGATACGCAGTATTTT. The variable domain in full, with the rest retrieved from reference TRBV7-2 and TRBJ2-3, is GAGVSQSPSNKVTEKGKDVELRCDPISGHTALYWYRQSLGQGLEFLIYFQGNSAPDKSGLPSDRFSAERTGGSVSTLTIQRTQQEDSAVYLCASSPQRVLSTDTQYFGPGTRLTVL.

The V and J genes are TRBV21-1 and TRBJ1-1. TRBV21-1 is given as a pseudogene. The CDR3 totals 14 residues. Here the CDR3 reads CASSKVSVNTEAFF. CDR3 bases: TGTGCCAGCAGCAAAGTCTCGGTGAACACTGAAGCTTTCTTT.

CDR3 region: CASIQRRGAVNEQFF. The CDR3 coding sequence is TGTGCCAGCATACAACGCCGGGGGGCTGTGAATGAGCAGTTCTTC. V gene TRBV27 combines with J gene TRBJ2-1; TRBD2 might be the D (7 bases). Germline V gene data show CDR1 as MNHEY and CDR2 as SMNVEV (reference sequence). Trimming pared 7 bases from V and 7 bases from J, leaving 20 bases between. The CDR3 sequence is 15 residues long.

CDR3 bases: TGTGCCAGTAGTATTGCAAGGGGATCAGCGGGGGCCCTCACAGATACGCAGTATTTT. The encoded protein is CASSIARGSAGALTDTQYF. The chain employs TRBV19 and TRBJ2-3, with 8 bases lining up with TRBD2. CDR1 is LNHDA and CDR2 is SQIVND in the germline V gene (reference sequence). CDR3 length: 19 amino acids. V dropped 3 bases and J dropped 2; count of bases not matched to a gene: 16.

CDR3 sequence reads: CASSGTSGGKTYNEQFF. The DNA of the CDR3 is TGTGCCAGCAGCGGGACTAGCGGGGGGAAGACCTACAATGAGCAGTTCTTC. The chain employs TRBV9 and TRBJ2-1; 14 nucleotides line up with TRBD2. The CDR3 extends over 17 amino acids. CDR1 SGDLS and CDR2 YYNGEE come from the germline V gene. Losses at the gene ends were 3 bases for V and 2 bases for J; bases not matched to a gene: 4.

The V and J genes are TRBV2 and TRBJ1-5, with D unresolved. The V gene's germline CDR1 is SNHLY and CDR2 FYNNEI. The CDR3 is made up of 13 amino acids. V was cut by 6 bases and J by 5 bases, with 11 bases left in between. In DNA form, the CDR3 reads TGTGCCAGCAGCCCTGACCGGGATCAGCCCCAGCATTTT. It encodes CASSPDRDQPQHF.

The CDR3 DNA sequence: TGCGCCAGCAGCCCGGGTCCGGGACAGGGGAGCAATCAGCCCCAGCATTTT. The encoded protein is CASSPGPGQGSNQPQHF. The rearrangement joins TRBV5-1 to TRBJ1-5; TRBD1 matches 10 bases. Germline V gene data show CDR1 as SGHRS and CDR2 as YFSETQ. This CDR3 spans 17 amino acids. J was trimmed by 1 base and V by 4 bases; bases with no gene match: 8.

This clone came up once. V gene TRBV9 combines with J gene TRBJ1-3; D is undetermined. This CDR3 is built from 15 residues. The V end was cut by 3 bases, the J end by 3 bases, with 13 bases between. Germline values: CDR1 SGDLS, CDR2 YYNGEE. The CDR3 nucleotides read TGTGCCAGCAGCGCGCCGGGAGTGCGTGGAAACACCATATATTTT. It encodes CASSAPGVRGNTIYF.